These 29 T cell receptor beta chains were sequenced from one sample in a study of T cell repertoires in cytomegalovirus infection. The antigens these receptors bind are not known. Via MiXCR, TCRdb re-called the reads, giving one row per CDR3 protein. In the table there are roughly 700,000 distinct CDR3 sequences, roughly 33% of which are singletons. The sequencing used cultured PBMCs, collected from culture after CMV antigen stimulation. The receptors were sampled from a human donor in good health (CMV status not recorded). Some clones in this sample may be carry-over from other donors' samples.

Regarding this clonotype: The junction departs from germline at one end; a sequencing error may be responsible. The chain has TRBV6-1 and TRBJ1-2; 9 bases agree with TRBD1. Germline CDR1 is MNHNS and CDR2 is SASEGT. CDR3 length: 15 amino acids. In nucleotides, the CDR3 is TGTGCCAGCAATGAACCGGGACAGGGACTAAATGGCTACACCTTC. Its translation: CASNEPGQGLNGYTF.

This clonotype was detected ten times or more. The chain is built from TRBV7-2 and TRBJ2-7, with TRBD2 as a possible D gene (7 bases). V shed 2 bases and J shed 3 bases, with 11 bases lying between them. The germline gives CDR1 SGHTA, CDR2 FQGNSA. This CDR3 comprises 14 residues. CDR3 residues: CASSLRGGGYEQYF. The CDR3 DNA reads TGTGCCAGCAGCTTACGGGGAGGGGGCTACGAGCAGTACTTC.

The rearrangement links TRBV7-9 to TRBJ1-1, with D hard to call. This CDR3 has 17 amino acids. Trimming pared 5 bases from V and 6 bases from J, leaving 25 bases between. Germline V CDR1 and CDR2: SEHNR, FQNEAQ (reference sequence). The CDR3 nucleotides read TGTGCCAGCAGCCCTTGGCCCCGAGGGAAGGGAGCAGCTGAAGCTTTCTTT. It specifies CASSPWPRGKGAAEAFF.

V is TRBV6-5 and J is TRBJ1-1; tentative D call: TRBD1 (5 bases). Trimming left V 9 bases short and J 4 bases short, with 12 bases between. This CDR3 region has 12 residues. Germline CDR1 and CDR2: MNHEY and SVGAGI. This chain's CDR3 is CARYGGGTEAFF. CDR3 sequence (DNA): TGTGCCAGATACGGTGGGGGCACTGAAGCTTTCTTT.

The rearrangement links TRBV5-5 to TRBJ2-1, with TRBD2 matching 9 bases. The V segment lost 0 bases and the J segment 5 bases; nucleotides outside the gene matches: 6. The CDR3 is made up of 16 amino acids. The germline gives CDR1 SGHKS, CDR2 YYEKEE (reference sequence). In DNA form, the CDR3 reads TGTGCCAGCAGCTTGGTGGGTAGCGGGGGCAACAATGAGCAGTTCTTC. Translating it yields CASSLVGSGGNNEQFF. The full variable domain, rest sourced from reference TRBV5-5 and TRBJ2-1, is DAGVTQSPTHLIKTRGQQVTLRCSPISGHKSVSWYQQVLGQGPQFIFQYYEKEERGRGNFPDRFSARQFPNYSSELNVNALLLGDSALYLCASSLVGSGGNNEQFFGPGTRLTVL.

The chain joins TRBV29-1 to TRBJ2-5, with 9 bases fitting TRBD1. Trimming took 8 bases from V and 2 from J; bases not matched to a gene: 12. The CDR3 is made up of 15 amino acids. Germline V gives CDR1 SQVTM, CDR2 ANQGSEA. CDR3 in amino acids: CSLRSGTGLQETQYF. The CDR3 nucleotides are TGCAGCTTACGTTCCGGGACAGGGTTGCAAGAGACCCAGTACTTC.

This clonotype was seen ten or more times. The chain employs TRBV11-2 and TRBJ2-2; D may be TRBD2 (5 bases). Trimming cost V 5 bases and J 5 bases, with 15 bases left between them. The CDR3 sequence is 15 residues long. Per the germline V gene, CDR1 is SGHAT and CDR2 is FQNNGV. The CDR3 loop reads CASSPGSRWTGELFF. CDR3 nucleotides: TGTGCCAGCAGCCCGGGGAGCAGGTGGACCGGGGAGCTGTTTTTT.

The chain employs TRBV19 and TRBJ1-1, with a tentative D call TRBD1 (5 bases). Trimming removed 3 bases from V and 1 base from J, with 15 bases in between. Germline V gene lookup returns CDR1 LNHDA and CDR2 SQIVND (reference sequence). The CDR3 runs 16 residues. CDR3 nucleotides: TGTGCCAGTAGTATCGGGGCTAATCGCGGGAACACTGAAGCTTTCTTT. It translates to CASSIGANRGNTEAFF.

The table lists this clonotype with a few counts. This chain joins TRBV6-5 and TRBJ1-1; 8 bases map to TRBD1. The CDR3 spans 15 residues. Germline V gives CDR1 MNHEY, CDR2 SVGAGI. V was pared by 2 bases and J by 10 bases, with 12 bases of the junction left unmatched. CDR3 sequence reads: CASSYPPGQGLVAFF. The CDR3 nucleotides read TGTGCCAGCAGTTACCCACCAGGACAGGGTTTGGTAGCTTTCTTT.

The chain links TRBV5-4 to TRBJ1-1, with a weak D call TRBD1 (5 bases). Trimming pared 0 bases from V and 5 bases from J, leaving 11 bases between. The CDR3 is 14 amino acids. Germline V gene lookup returns CDR1 SGHNT and CDR2 YYREEE (reference sequence). CDR3 in DNA: TGTGCCAGCAGCTTGGTCCAGGGCAGGACTGAAGCTTTCTTT. Translating gives CASSLVQGRTEAFF.

The J gene is TRBJ2-3, the V gene TRBV20-1; 8 bases map to TRBD2. The V and J ends lost 3 bases and 0 bases, in that order; junction bases with no gene match: 17. Germline-derived CDR1 and CDR2 are DFQATT and SNEGSKA (reference sequence). The CDR3 consists of 19 residues. The CDR3 DNA is TGCAGTGCTAGTTCCCCTAGCGGGCTTAACGAGGGGAGCACAGATACGCAGTATTTT. As protein: CSASSPSGLNEGSTDTQYF.

At least ten counts were recorded for this clonotype. The CDR3 region is CASSSRLAGGPDEQFF. CDR3 bases: TGTGCCAGCAGCTCCAGACTAGCGGGAGGGCCTGATGAGCAGTTCTTC. The J gene is TRBJ2-1, the V gene TRBV7-2, with 14 nucleotides matching TRBD2. Germline V gene lookup returns CDR1 SGHTA and CDR2 FQGNSA. There are 16 residues in the CDR3. After removal of 4 bases from V and 8 bases from J, the junction contained 7 bases not matched to a gene.

The chain recombines TRBV15 with TRBJ2-2; TRBD1 agrees at 7 bases. Germline lookup yields CDR1 LNHNV and CDR2 YYDKDF (reference sequence). Germline trimming cut 6 bases from V and 7 bases from J; bases unmatched to any gene: 11. The CDR3 loop spans 15 amino acids. CDR3 DNA: TGTGCCACCAGAGAAGACAGGGATCGAGTCGGGGAGCTGTTTTTT. This translates into CATREDRDRVGELFF.

V usage is TRBV10-3 and J usage is TRBJ2-3; D is unclear. Trimming left V 0 bases short and J 4 bases short, with 2 bases between. The germline V gene has CDR1 ENHRY and CDR2 SYGVKD. This CDR3 contains 12 residues. CDR3 coding DNA: TGTGCCATCAGTGAGTCGGCAGATACGCAGTATTTT. Translated: CAISESADTQYF.

This chain connects TRBV25-1 to TRBJ2-7, with 10 bases lining up with TRBD2. Germline V lookup: CDR1 MGHDK, CDR2 SYGVNS. V dropped 4 bases and J dropped 4; count of bases not matched to a gene: 7. This CDR3 is 15 amino acids long. The CDR3 is CASSVTLAGVYEQYF. CDR3 bases: TGTGCCAGCAGTGTCACCCTAGCGGGAGTGTACGAGCAGTACTTC.

DNA for the CDR3: TGTGCCGGAGAACGACAAGGTAGCGACCCCTTTCAGTTCTTC. Translated: CAGERQGSDPFQFF. The chain has TRBV6-6 and TRBJ2-1; maybe TRBD2 (5 bases). There are 14 residues in the CDR3. Germline CDR1 and CDR2: MNHNY and SVGAGI (reference sequence). The V gene lost 11 bases and the J gene lost 13 bases, with 27 bases spanning the gap.

This chain links TRBV6-5 with TRBJ1-2; D remains unclear. The CDR3 has 13 amino acids. V was cut by 6 bases and J by 7 bases, with 15 bases left in between. The germline V gene encodes CDR1 MNHEY and CDR2 SVGAGI. Here the CDR3 reads CASSQRGGSGYTF. The CDR3 DNA sequence: TGTGCCAGCAGCCAACGGGGTGGGTCTGGCTACACCTTC.

This clonotype was detected ten times or more. V gene TRBV6-1 combines with J gene TRBJ2-5, with D maybe TRBD1 (6 bases). CDR3 length equals 13 residues. V lost 4 bases and J lost 11, with 17 bases in between. CDR1 MNHNS and CDR2 SASEGT come from the germline V gene. In nucleotides, the CDR3 is TGTGCCAGCAGTGCAGGGGCTGGGGTAGTGCAGTACTTC. It yields the protein CASSAGAGVVQYF.

This clonotype came up a few times. The V and J genes are TRBV6-2 or TRBV6-3 and TRBJ1-5; D gene uncertain. This CDR3 is built from 15 residues. Germline-derived CDR1 and CDR2 are MNHEY and SVGEGT. V lost 6 bases to trimming and J lost 7 bases, with 19 bases between them. The CDR3 loop is CASSHGRGIGQPQHF. The CDR3 DNA reads as TGTGCCAGCAGCCACGGCCGGGGTATCGGGCAGCCCCAGCATTTT.

The rearrangement joins TRBV4-3 to TRBJ1-2; D not resolved. V gave up 1 base and J gave up 5 bases, with 11 bases separating them. Germline values: CDR1 LGHNA, CDR2 YSLEER. CDR3 length equals 14 residues. CDR3 region: CASSQVDRLYGYTF. In DNA form, the CDR3 reads TGCGCCAGCAGCCAAGTGGACCGATTATATGGCTACACCTTC.

Many counts were recorded for this clonotype. The gene calls are TRBV7-2 and TRBJ2-7, with 11 bases aligning to TRBD2. The CDR3 covers 16 residues. J gave up 5 bases and V 0 bases, and 6 bases lay outside the gene matches. Per the germline V gene, CDR1 is SGHTA and CDR2 is FQGNSA. CDR3 nucleotide sequence: TGTGCCAGCAGCTTAGCCCGTAGCGGGAGGGCAAACGAGCAGTACTTC. This gives the protein CASSLARSGRANEQYF.

CDR3 region: CASSFGQGGSNIQYF. CDR3 bases: TGTGCCAGCAGTTTCGGACAGGGAGGATCAAACATTCAGTACTTC. The chain has TRBV6-5 and TRBJ2-4, with 8 bases identical to TRBD1. V lost 4 bases to trimming and J lost 6 bases; unmatched junction nucleotides: 8. The CDR3 runs to 15 residues. Looked up from germline, CDR1 is MNHEY and CDR2 is SVGAGI.

This clonotype was counted only a few times. This chain links TRBV20-1 with TRBJ2-7, with D tentatively TRBD2 (6 bases). The CDR3 runs 15 residues. Per germline, CDR1 DFQATT and CDR2 SNEGSKA (reference sequence). Deletions cut 0 bases from V and 0 bases from J, with 12 bases between. The CDR3: CSARDRRAISYEQYF. The DNA of the CDR3 is TGCAGTGCTAGAGATCGGAGGGCCATCTCCTACGAGCAGTACTTC.

Note on this clonotype: With a much larger clone just one base away, this may be a read error. The rearrangement links TRBV7-2 to TRBJ2-1; possible D gene TRBD2, 5 bases. CDR1 and CDR2 (germline): SGHTA, FQGNSA. The CDR3 runs to 14 residues. CDR3 sequence: CASSVSGYYNEQIF. CDR3 DNA: TGTGCCAGCAGCGTGAGCGGATACTACAATGAGCAGATCTTC.

The chain has TRBV6-6 and TRBJ2-5; 11 bases are a match to TRBD2. There are 17 residues in the CDR3. Losses at the gene ends were 0 bases for V and 4 bases for J; bases not matched to a gene: 7. Germline-derived CDR1 and CDR2 are MNHNY and SVGAGI (reference sequence). CDR3 in amino acids: CASSYSVASGRLETQYF. CDR3 DNA: TGTGCCAGCAGTTACTCGGTCGCTAGCGGGAGGTTAGAGACCCAGTACTTC.

This clonotype was counted once. The chain recombines TRBV27 with TRBJ1-4, with 10 bases aligning to TRBD1. V was pared by 2 bases and J by 4 bases, with 7 bases of the junction left unmatched. Looked up from germline, CDR1 is MNHEY and CDR2 is SMNVEV (reference sequence). There are 17 residues in the CDR3. CDR3 bases: TGTGCCAGCAGTTTAAGGGGACAGGGGCTATTTAATGAAAAACTGTTTTTT. Translation gives CASSLRGQGLFNEKLFF.

This sequence joins TRBV19 and TRBJ1-2; 7 nucleotides align to TRBD1. This CDR3 has 14 amino acids. Germline CDR1 LNHDA, CDR2 SQIVND (reference sequence). The J segment lost 4 bases and the V segment lost 2 bases, leaving 4 bases of the junction unmatched. DNA for the CDR3: TGTGCCAGTAGTATAACCGGGACAGCCTATGGCTACACCTTC. Translated: CASSITGTAYGYTF.

This clonotype showed up just a few times. This chain uses TRBV4-1 with TRBJ2-3; 7 nucleotides agree with TRBD2. With 2 bases clipped from V and 0 bases from J, the junction kept 5 bases outside the gene matches. CDR1 and CDR2 from the germline V gene are MGHRA and YSYEKL. The CDR3 extends over 16 amino acids. The CDR3 bases are TGCGCCAGCAGCCAATTACTAGCGATTAGCACAGATACGCAGTATTTT. This gives the protein CASSQLLAISTDTQYF.

The CDR3 nucleotides are TGTGCCAGCACTTCTTCCGTGGCCCCTGGGGCCCAGTACTTC. Encoded protein: CASTSSVAPGAQYF. The rearrangement joins TRBV6-6 to TRBJ2-5, with no clear D. This CDR3 has 14 amino acids. Looked up from germline, CDR1 is MNHNY and CDR2 is SVGAGI (reference sequence). Trimming stripped 7 bases from V and 9 bases from J, with 21 bases between.